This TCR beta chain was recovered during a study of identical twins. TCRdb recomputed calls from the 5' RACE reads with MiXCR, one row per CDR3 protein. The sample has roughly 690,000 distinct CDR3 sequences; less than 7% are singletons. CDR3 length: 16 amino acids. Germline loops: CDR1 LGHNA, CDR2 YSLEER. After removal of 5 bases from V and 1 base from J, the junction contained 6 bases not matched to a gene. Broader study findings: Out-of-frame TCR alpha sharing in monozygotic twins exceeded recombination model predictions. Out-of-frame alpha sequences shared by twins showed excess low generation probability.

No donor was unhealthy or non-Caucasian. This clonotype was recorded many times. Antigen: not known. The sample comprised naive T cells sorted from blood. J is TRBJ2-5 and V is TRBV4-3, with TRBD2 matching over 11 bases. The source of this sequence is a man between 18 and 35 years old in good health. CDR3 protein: CASSLSGLAVQETQYF. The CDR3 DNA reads TGCGCCAGCAGCTTATCGGGACTAGCGGTCCAAGAGACCCAGTACTTC.